The clone carrying this T cell receptor (beta chain) has just a few counts. Its antigen is currently unknown. The PCR employed 60 Vbeta primers together with 13 Jbeta primers. Measured with immunoSEQ multiplex PCR; TCRdb has only the in-frame clones, and not every one. The top ten hold 5% to 5.5% of the sample, which has fewer than 200,000 clones, 73% seen once. This sample is drawn from a study of cytomegalovirus exposure and HLA in healthy donors. Looking at the study overall: Early release data held 75 million to 90 million unique TCRs from HLA-typed donors. Among the roughly 370 genotyped donors, 81% were placed in the Caucasian-associated ancestry cluster. Whole-study findings and limits: Later work associated around 18,000 TCR beta sequences with HLA alleles at 0.05 false discovery rate. The HLA-A and HLA-B alleles of most subjects were reportedly predicted accurately from TCR beta sequences.

Sequenced material: PBMCs. The source of this sequence is a young woman in good health and CMV-seropositive.

The CDR3 here is CASSQDLTANYEQYF. CDR3 DNA sequence: TGCGCCAGCAGCCAAGATCTTACAGCAAACTACGAGCAGTACTTC. V is TRBV4-3 and J is TRBJ2-7, with D unresolved. V gave up 0 bases and J gave up 3 bases, with 12 bases separating them. The CDR3 length is 15 residues. CDR1 is LGHNA and CDR2 is YSLEER in the germline V gene.